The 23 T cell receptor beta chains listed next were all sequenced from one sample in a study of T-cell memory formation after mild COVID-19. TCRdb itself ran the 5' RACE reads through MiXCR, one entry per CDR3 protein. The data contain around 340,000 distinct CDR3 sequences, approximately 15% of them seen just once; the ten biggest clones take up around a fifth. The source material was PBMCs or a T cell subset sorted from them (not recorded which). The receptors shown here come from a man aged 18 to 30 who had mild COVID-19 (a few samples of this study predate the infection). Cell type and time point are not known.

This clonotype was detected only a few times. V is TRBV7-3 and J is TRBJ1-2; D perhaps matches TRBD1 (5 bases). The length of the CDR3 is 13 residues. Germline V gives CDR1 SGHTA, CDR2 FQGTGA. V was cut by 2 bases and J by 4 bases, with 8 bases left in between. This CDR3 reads CASSLLGGYGYTF. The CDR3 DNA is TGTGCCAGCAGCTTATTGGGGGGCTATGGCTACACCTTC.

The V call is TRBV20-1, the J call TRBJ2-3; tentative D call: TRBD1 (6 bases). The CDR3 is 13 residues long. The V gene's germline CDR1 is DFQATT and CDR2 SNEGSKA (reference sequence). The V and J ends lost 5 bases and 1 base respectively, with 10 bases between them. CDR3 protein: CSAWDTRTDTQYF. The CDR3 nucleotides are TGCAGTGCTTGGGACACCCGCACAGATACGCAGTATTTT.

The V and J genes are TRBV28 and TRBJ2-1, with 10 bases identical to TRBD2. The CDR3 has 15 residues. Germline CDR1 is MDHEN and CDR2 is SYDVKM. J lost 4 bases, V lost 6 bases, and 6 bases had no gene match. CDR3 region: CASRLLAGAYNEQFF. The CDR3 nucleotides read TGTGCCAGCAGACTGCTAGCGGGGGCTTACAATGAGCAGTTCTTC.

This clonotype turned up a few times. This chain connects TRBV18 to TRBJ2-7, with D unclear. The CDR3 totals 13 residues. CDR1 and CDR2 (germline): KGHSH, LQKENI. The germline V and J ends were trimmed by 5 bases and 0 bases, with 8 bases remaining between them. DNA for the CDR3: TGTGCCAGCTCAGGGTTGGCCTCCTACGAGCAGTACTTC. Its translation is CASSGLASYEQYF.

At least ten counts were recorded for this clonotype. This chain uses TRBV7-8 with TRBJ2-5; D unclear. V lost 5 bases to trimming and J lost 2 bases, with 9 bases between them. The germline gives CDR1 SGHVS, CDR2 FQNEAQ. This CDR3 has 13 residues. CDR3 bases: TGTGCCAGCAGCCTCAGACTTCAAGAGACCCAGTACTTC. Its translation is CASSLRLQETQYF.

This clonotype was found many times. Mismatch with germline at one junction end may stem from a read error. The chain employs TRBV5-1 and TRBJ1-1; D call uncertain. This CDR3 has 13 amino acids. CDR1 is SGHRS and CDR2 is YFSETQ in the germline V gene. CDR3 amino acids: CASSLSLNTEAFF. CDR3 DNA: TGTGCCAGCAGCCTATCACTGAACACTGAAGCTTTCTTT.

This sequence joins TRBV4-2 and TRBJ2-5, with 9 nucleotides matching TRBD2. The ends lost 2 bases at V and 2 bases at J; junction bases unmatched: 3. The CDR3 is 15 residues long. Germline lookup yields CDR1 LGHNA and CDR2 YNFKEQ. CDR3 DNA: TGTGCCAGCAGCCAATCTAGCGGGGAACAAGAGACCCAGTACTTC. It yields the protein CASSQSSGEQETQYF.

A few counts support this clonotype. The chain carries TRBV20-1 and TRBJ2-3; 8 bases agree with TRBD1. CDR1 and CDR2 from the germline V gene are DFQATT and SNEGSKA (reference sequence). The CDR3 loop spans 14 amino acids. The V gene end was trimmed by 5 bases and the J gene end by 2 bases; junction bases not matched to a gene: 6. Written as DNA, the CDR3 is TGCAGTGCTGGCCCGACAGGGGACACAGATACGCAGTATTTT. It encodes CSAGPTGDTDTQYF.

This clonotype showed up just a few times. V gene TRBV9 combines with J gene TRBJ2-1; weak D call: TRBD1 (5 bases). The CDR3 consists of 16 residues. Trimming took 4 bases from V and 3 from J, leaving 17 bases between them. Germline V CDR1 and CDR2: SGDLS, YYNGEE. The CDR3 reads CASSPQVGDFYNEQFF. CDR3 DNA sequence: TGTGCCAGCAGCCCACAGGTAGGGGATTTCTACAATGAGCAGTTCTTC.

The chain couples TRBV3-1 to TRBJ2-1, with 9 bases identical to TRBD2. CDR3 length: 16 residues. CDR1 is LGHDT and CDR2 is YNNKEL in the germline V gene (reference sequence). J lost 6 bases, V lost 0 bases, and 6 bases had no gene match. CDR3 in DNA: TGTGCCAGCAGCCAAGATAAGGGACTAGCTGCCAATGAGCAGTTCTTC. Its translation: CASSQDKGLAANEQFF.

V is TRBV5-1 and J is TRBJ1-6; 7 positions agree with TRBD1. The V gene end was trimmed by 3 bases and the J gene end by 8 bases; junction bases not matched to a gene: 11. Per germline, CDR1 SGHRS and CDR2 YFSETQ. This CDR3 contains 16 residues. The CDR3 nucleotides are TGCGCCAGCAGCTGGGGGCGAGGGGGCTGGGATTCACCCCTCCACTTT. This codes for CASSWGRGGWDSPLHF.

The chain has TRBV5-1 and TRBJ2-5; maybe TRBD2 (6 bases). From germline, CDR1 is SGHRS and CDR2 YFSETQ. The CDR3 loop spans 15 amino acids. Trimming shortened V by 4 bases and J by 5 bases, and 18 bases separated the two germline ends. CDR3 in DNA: TGCGCCAGCAGCCCAGGACCAACCAGCGGGGAGACCCAGTACTTC. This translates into CASSPGPTSGETQYF.

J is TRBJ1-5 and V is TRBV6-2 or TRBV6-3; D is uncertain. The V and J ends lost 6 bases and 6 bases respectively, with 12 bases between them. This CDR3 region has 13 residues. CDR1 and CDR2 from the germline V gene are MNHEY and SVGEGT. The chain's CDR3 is CASSLRNIQPQHF. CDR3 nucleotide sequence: TGTGCCAGCAGCTTACGGAATATTCAGCCCCAGCATTTT.

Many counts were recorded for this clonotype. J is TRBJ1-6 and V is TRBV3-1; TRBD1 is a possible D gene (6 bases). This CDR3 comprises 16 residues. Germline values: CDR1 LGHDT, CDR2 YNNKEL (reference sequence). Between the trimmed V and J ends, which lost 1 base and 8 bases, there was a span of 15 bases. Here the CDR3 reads CASSQAGGGGHSPLHF. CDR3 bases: TGTGCCAGCAGCCAAGCCGGGGGGGGCGGCCATTCACCCCTCCACTTT.

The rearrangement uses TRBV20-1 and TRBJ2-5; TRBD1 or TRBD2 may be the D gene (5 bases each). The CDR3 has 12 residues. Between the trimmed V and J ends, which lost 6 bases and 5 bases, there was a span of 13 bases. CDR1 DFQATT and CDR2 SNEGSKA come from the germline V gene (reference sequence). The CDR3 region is CSAGPGLETQYF. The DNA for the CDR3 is TGCAGTGCCGGTCCGGGGCTGGAGACCCAGTACTTC.

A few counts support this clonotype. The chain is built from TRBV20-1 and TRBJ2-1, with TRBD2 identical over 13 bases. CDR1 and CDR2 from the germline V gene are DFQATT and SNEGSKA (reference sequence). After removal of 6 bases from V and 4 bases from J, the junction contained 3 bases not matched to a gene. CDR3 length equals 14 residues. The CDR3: CSAPGLAGYNEQFF. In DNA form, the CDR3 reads TGCAGTGCGCCGGGACTAGCGGGGTACAATGAGCAGTTCTTC.

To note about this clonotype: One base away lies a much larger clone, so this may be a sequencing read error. The CDR3 DNA follows: TGTGCCAGCATCTTGGAAAGGGGGGCCTACGAGCAGTACTTC. It translates to CASILERGAYEQYF. J is TRBJ2-7 and V is TRBV5-6, with D possibly being TRBD1 or TRBD2 (6 bases each). This CDR3 spans 14 amino acids. The V gene's germline CDR1 is SGHDT and CDR2 YYEEEE.

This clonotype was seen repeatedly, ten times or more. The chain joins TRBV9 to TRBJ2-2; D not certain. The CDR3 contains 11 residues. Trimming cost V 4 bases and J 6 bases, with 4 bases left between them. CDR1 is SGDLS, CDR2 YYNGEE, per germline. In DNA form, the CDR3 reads TGTGCCAGCAGCTCCGCCGGGGAGCTGTTTTTT. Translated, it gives CASSSAGELFF. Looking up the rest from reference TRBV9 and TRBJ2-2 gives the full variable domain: DSGVTQTPKHLITATGQRVTLRCSPRSGDLSVYWYQQSLDQGLQFLIQYYNGEERAKGNILERFSAQQFPDLHSELNLSSLELGDSALYFCASSSAGELFFGEGSRLTVL.

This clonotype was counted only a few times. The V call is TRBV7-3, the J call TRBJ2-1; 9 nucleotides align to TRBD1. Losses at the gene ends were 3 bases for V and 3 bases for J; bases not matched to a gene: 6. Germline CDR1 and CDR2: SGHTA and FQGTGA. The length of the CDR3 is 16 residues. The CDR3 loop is CASSFSGTGFYNEQFF. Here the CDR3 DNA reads TGTGCCAGCAGCTTTTCCGGGACAGGGTTCTACAATGAGCAGTTCTTC.

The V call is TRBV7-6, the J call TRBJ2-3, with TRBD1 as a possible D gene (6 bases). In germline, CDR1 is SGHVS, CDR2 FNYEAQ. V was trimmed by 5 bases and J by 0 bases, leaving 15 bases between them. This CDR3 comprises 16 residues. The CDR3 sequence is CASSPGTYSSTDTQYF. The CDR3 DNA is TGTGCCAGCAGCCCCGGGACATACTCTAGCACAGATACGCAGTATTTT.

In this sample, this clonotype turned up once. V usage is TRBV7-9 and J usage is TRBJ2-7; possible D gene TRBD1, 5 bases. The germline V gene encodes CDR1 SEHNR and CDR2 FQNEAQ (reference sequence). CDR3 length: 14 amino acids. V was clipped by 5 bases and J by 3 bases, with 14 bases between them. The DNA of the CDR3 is TGTGCCAGCAGCCACCAGACAGCGAGCTACGAGCAGTACTTC. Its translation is CASSHQTASYEQYF.

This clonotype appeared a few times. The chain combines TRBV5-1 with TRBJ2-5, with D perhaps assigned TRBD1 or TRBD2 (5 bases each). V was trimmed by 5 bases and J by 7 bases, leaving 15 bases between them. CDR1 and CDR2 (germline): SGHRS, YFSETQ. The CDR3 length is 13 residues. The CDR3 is CASRFRVAGTQYF. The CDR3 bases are TGCGCCAGCAGGTTCAGGGTCGCGGGGACCCAGTACTTC.

Here the CDR3 DNA reads TGTGCCAGCAGTGGGACGGTGAGCTCCTACGAGCAGTACGTC. It specifies CASSGTVSSYEQYV. V and J are TRBV6-1 and TRBJ2-7; D remains unclear. CDR3 length equals 14 residues. The V end lost 4 bases, the J end lost 0 bases, and 10 bases lay between the germline ends. Per germline, CDR1 MNHNS and CDR2 SASEGT.